The 7 T cell receptor beta chains reported below all come from one sample, sequenced in a study of blood T cell repertoires in COVID-19. Measured with immunoSEQ multiplex PCR; TCRdb has only the in-frame clones, and not every one. The data show 100,000 to 150,000 clones, 70% to 85% seen once. The sequenced sample consisted of peripheral blood. All receptors derive from a woman aged 60 to 75 with acute or convalescent COVID-19.

The rearrangement links TRBV2 to TRBJ1-1, with 7 bases identical to TRBD1. V lost 6 bases to trimming and J lost 2 bases; unmatched junction nucleotides: 9. Germline lookup yields CDR1 SNHLY and CDR2 FYNNEI. This CDR3 spans 15 amino acids. This CDR3 reads CASRKGQVANTEAFF. The CDR3 coding sequence is TGTGCCAGCAGAAAAGGACAGGTTGCTAACACTGAAGCTTTCTTT.

The J gene is TRBJ2-2, the V gene TRBV3-1 (or the pseudogene TRBV3-2); D not certain. Germline assignment: CDR1 LGHDT and CDR2 YNNKEL (reference sequence). The CDR3 consists of 11 residues. V lost 4 bases and J lost 9, with 6 bases in between. CDR3 region: CASSPGWELFF. The CDR3 DNA follows: TGTGCCAGCAGCCCCGGGTGGGAGCTGTTTTTT.

V and J are TRBV3-1 (or the pseudogene TRBV3-2) and TRBJ2-1; 9 bases agree with TRBD1. V dropped 6 bases and J dropped 5; count of bases not matched to a gene: 5. The germline gives CDR1 LGHDT, CDR2 YNNKEL (reference sequence). The CDR3 extends over 14 amino acids. The CDR3 loop reads CASRNRGLHNEQFF. The CDR3 coding sequence is TGTGCCAGCAGAAACAGGGGGCTCCACAATGAGCAGTTCTTC.

This chain connects TRBV3-1 (or the pseudogene TRBV3-2) to TRBJ2-1; 13 nucleotides line up with TRBD2. This CDR3 has 16 residues. V trimming: 7 bases; J trimming: 8 bases; junction bases outside the gene matches: 11. From germline, CDR1 is LGHDT and CDR2 YNNKEL (reference sequence). This CDR3 is CASKQLAGGPGDEQFF. The CDR3 DNA follows: TGTGCCAGCAAACAACTAGCGGGGGGGCCAGGCGATGAGCAGTTCTTC.

The V and J genes are TRBV2 and TRBJ2-3; the D is unclear. The CDR3 has 12 amino acids. The V and J ends lost 8 bases and 4 bases respectively, with 10 bases between them. In germline, CDR1 is SNHLY, CDR2 FYNNEI. In DNA form, the CDR3 reads TGTGCCAGCGAGAGGCCCCCAGATACGCAGTATTTT. It specifies CASERPPDTQYF.

The rearrangement uses TRBV7-9 and TRBJ1-5; no clear D gene. The CDR3 covers 16 residues. Trimming shortened V by 3 bases and J by 4 bases, and 16 bases separated the two germline ends. Germline V gene data show CDR1 as SEHNR and CDR2 as FQNEAQ (reference sequence). The CDR3 loop reads CASSFGSAGGNQPQHF. CDR3 in DNA: TGTGCCAGCAGCTTTGGGTCGGCAGGAGGTAATCAGCCCCAGCATTTT.

This rearrangement joins TRBV5-5 to TRBJ1-2; 7 bases match TRBD1. Germline V CDR1 and CDR2: SGHKS, YYEKEE (reference sequence). Unmatched junction bases numbered 4, after V lost 0 bases and J lost 2 bases. The CDR3 totals 15 residues. DNA for the CDR3: TGTGCCAGCAGCTTGGAGGGCAGGGGGAACTATGGCTACACCTTC. Residues: CASSLEGRGNYGYTF.